This entry lists 8 T cell receptor beta chains sequenced from one sample in a study of Ad26.COV2.S vaccination and SARS-CoV-2 variants. Treatment given: about 20 received Ad26.COV2.S at low or high dose, single or two shots; roughly five received placebo; per-sample allocation not given. Sampling occurred on day 63 after the first vaccine or placebo injection. Repertoires were generated with immunoSEQ multiplex PCR, while TCRdb's copy carries only in-frame clones and drops some. The sample consists of roughly 400,000 clones, 80% to 95% of them appearing once. The specimen was peripheral blood, collected in a trial of Ad26.COV2.S vaccine versus placebo. These receptor sequences come from a person between 18 and 65 years old who received the Ad26.COV2.S COVID-19 vaccine or a placebo.

The V call is TRBV9, the J call TRBJ2-3; TRBD2 matches at 11 bases. V was clipped by 0 bases and J by 2 bases; unmatched bases: 5. The CDR3 is 17 residues long. The germline gives CDR1 SGDLS, CDR2 YYNGEE. The CDR3 DNA is TGTGCCAGCAGCGTAGACCCGACTAGCGGGGACACAGATACGCAGTATTTT. Its translation is CASSVDPTSGDTDTQYF.

The chain joins TRBV2 to TRBJ2-5; 9 positions agree with TRBD2. This CDR3 contains 15 residues. CDR1 and CDR2 from the germline V gene are SNHLY and FYNNEI. V was clipped by 10 bases and J by 1 base; unmatched bases: 10. The CDR3 DNA reads as TGTGCCACCCTATCTAGCGGGGTTCTCCAAGAGACCCAGTACTTC. This codes for CATLSSGVLQETQYF.

This clone was seen just once. V is TRBV7-9 and J is TRBJ2-5, with D unclear. The CDR3 is made up of 14 amino acids. The V gene lost 5 bases and the J gene lost 0 bases, with 10 bases spanning the gap. CDR1 and CDR2 (germline): SEHNR, FQNEAQ (reference sequence). CDR3 residues: CASSHRVHQETQYF. In DNA form, the CDR3 reads TGTGCCAGCAGCCACAGAGTTCACCAAGAGACCCAGTACTTC.

The V call is TRBV6-5, the J call TRBJ2-5, with D possibly being TRBD1 (6 bases). Germline V lookup: CDR1 MNHEY, CDR2 SVGAGI. Trimming took off 6 bases at V and 7 bases at J, with 12 bases between the two ends. The CDR3 is 12 amino acids. The CDR3 loop is CASSQGGTTQYF. DNA for the CDR3: TGTGCCAGCAGCCAAGGGGGTACGACCCAGTACTTC.

This clone was picked up a small number of times. The V and J genes are TRBV5-1 and TRBJ1-2, with D perhaps TRBD1 (6 bases). Germline CDR1 is SGHRS and CDR2 is YFSETQ. Trimming took off 5 bases at V and 2 bases at J, with 31 bases between the two ends. This CDR3 is 20 amino acids long. The CDR3 DNA is TGCGCCAGCAGGGACGAGGGACACGGGAGTCTACAGATCCTGAACTATGGCTACACCTTC. It yields the protein CASRDEGHGSLQILNYGYTF. Full variable domain (rest looked up from reference TRBV5-1 and TRBJ1-2): KAGVTQTPRYLIKTRGQQVTLSCSPISGHRSVSWYQQTPGQGLQFLFEYFSETQRNKGNFPGRFSGRQFSNSRSEMNVSTLELGDSALYLCASRDEGHGSLQILNYGYTFGSGTRLTVV.

J is TRBJ2-1 and V is TRBV4-3, with D maybe TRBD1 (5 bases). From germline, CDR1 is LGHNA and CDR2 YSLEER. The CDR3 has 16 residues. The ends were cut back, 4 bases at V and 2 bases at J, with 15 bases in the middle. The CDR3 DNA sequence: TGCGCCAGCAGCCCTACCGACAGAGACCCCTACAATGAGCAGTTCTTC. Translated, it gives CASSPTDRDPYNEQFF.

CDR3 sequence: CASKQGNTEAFF. CDR3 DNA sequence: TGTGCCAGTAAGCAGGGGAACACTGAAGCTTTCTTT. This sequence joins TRBV19 and TRBJ1-1, with D perhaps TRBD1 (5 bases). Germline V gene lookup returns CDR1 LNHDA and CDR2 SQIVND (reference sequence). Trimming took off 7 bases at V and 1 base at J, with 7 bases between the two ends. There are 12 residues in the CDR3.

J is TRBJ2-4 and V is TRBV3-1 (or the pseudogene TRBV3-2); 7 nucleotides agree with TRBD1. The CDR3 runs 15 residues. Germline CDR1 and CDR2: LGHDT and YNNKEL (reference sequence). Trimming took 4 bases from V and 0 from J; bases not matched to a gene: 3. The CDR3 DNA follows: TGTGCCAGCAGCCGAGGGACAGTAGCCAAAAACATTCAGTACTTC. Its translation: CASSRGTVAKNIQYF.